These T cell receptor beta chains were read from a single sample in a study of blood T cell repertoires in COVID-19. Sequenced by immunoSEQ multiplex PCR; TCRdb stores in-frame clones only, minus some. The sample lists 250,000 to 350,000 clones; about nine tenths were seen once. Sequencing input: peripheral blood. The receptors were sampled from a woman between 55 and 75 years old with acute or convalescent COVID-19. Each CDR3 is given with its conserved first and last residue. The order of the fields is clone size, D gene, V gene, J gene, CDR3 protein, CDR3 DNA. The D gene is left open where the match is weak. Where a row states a size, it is once, few, many or the class of an expanded clone; other rows omit it.

clone size: .
D gene: .
V gene: TRBV27
J gene: TRBJ1-4
CDR3 protein: CASSPGGRVREKLFF
CDR3 DNA: TGTGCCAGCAGCCCCGGGGGGCGGGTGAGAGAAAAACTGTTTTTT

clone size: .
D gene: .
V gene: TRBV7-2
J gene: TRBJ1-5
CDR3 protein: CASSLAGGTSNQPQHF
CDR3 DNA: TGTGCCAGCAGCTTAGCGGGGGGGACGAGCAATCAGCCCCAGCATTTT

clone size: .
D gene: .
V gene: TRBV7-2
J gene: TRBJ1-4
CDR3 protein: CASSLARGGEEKLFF
CDR3 DNA: TGTGCCAGCAGCTTAGCGCGAGGGGGAGAGGAAAAACTGTTTTTT

clone size: .
D gene: TRBD1
V gene: TRBV7-9
J gene: TRBJ1-6
CDR3 protein: CASSLTQGALSPLHF
CDR3 DNA: TGTGCCAGCAGCTTGACTCAGGGGGCACTTTCACCCCTCCACTTT

clone size: .
D gene: TRBD2
V gene: TRBV11-2
J gene: TRBJ2-7
CDR3 protein: CASSLLAGAPEQYF
CDR3 DNA: TGTGCCAGCAGCTTGCTAGCGGGAGCCCCCGAGCAGTACTTC

clone size: .
D gene: .
V gene: TRBV27
J gene: TRBJ1-1
CDR3 protein: CASSWRGLNTEAFF
CDR3 DNA: TGTGCCAGCAGTTGGCGAGGGCTGAACACTGAAGCTTTCTTT

clone size: .
D gene: .
V gene: TRBV14
J gene: TRBJ1-2
CDR3 protein: CASSPRRGRGYGYTF
CDR3 DNA: TGTGCCAGCAGCCCCCGTCGGGGTCGGGGCTATGGCTACACCTTC

clone size: .
D gene: .
V gene: TRBV6-4
J gene: TRBJ1-2
CDR3 protein: CASSVRQEIHLVGYTF
CDR3 DNA: TGTGCCAGCAGTGTTAGGCAGGAAATTCATCTTGTTGGCTACACCTTC

clone size: .
D gene: .
V gene: TRBV6-2/TRBV6-3
J gene: TRBJ2-2
CDR3 protein: CASSSPQRGQRNTGELFF
CDR3 DNA: TGTGCCAGCAGTTCACCACAAAGAGGACAGAGGAACACCGGGGAGCTGTTTTTT

clone size: .
D gene: .
V gene: TRBV24-1
J gene: TRBJ2-3
CDR3 protein: CATSDSLKGFHTDTQYF
CDR3 DNA: TGTGCCACCAGTGATTCCCTGAAGGGGTTTCACACAGATACGCAGTATTTT

clone size: once
D gene: TRBD1
V gene: TRBV7-9
J gene: TRBJ1-1
CDR3 protein: CASSLPPGQGFNTEAFF
CDR3 DNA: TGTGCCAGCAGCTTACCTCCGGGACAGGGATTTAACACTGAAGCTTTCTTT

clone size: .
D gene: TRBD2
V gene: TRBV3-1/TRBV3-2
J gene: TRBJ2-2
CDR3 protein: CASSQIGGDTGELFF
CDR3 DNA: TGTGCCAGCAGCCAAATCGGGGGGGACACCGGGGAGCTGTTTTTT

clone size: few
D gene: .
V gene: TRBV3-1/TRBV3-2
J gene: TRBJ1-2
CDR3 protein: CASSPRGGAFGYTF
CDR3 DNA: TGTGCCAGCAGCCCGCGGGGGGGGGCGTTTGGCTACACCTTC

clone size: .
D gene: .
V gene: TRBV5-4
J gene: TRBJ1-2
CDR3 protein: CASSSSRVFYGYTF
CDR3 DNA: TGTGCCAGCAGCTCCTCCAGGGTTTTCTATGGCTACACCTTC

clone size: .
D gene: .
V gene: TRBV4-3
J gene: TRBJ2-3
CDR3 protein: CASSQEGASTDTQYF
CDR3 DNA: TGCGCCAGCAGCCAAGAGGGGGCTAGCACAGATACGCAGTATTTT

clone size: .
D gene: TRBD1
V gene: TRBV11-1
J gene: TRBJ2-7
CDR3 protein: CASSFYRGHGYEQYF
CDR3 DNA: TGTGCCAGCAGCTTTTACAGGGGCCATGGCTACGAGCAGTACTTC

clone size: .
D gene: .
V gene: TRBV7-3
J gene: TRBJ1-1
CDR3 protein: CASSLGGVNTEAFF
CDR3 DNA: TGTGCCAGCAGCTTGGGAGGAGTGAACACTGAAGCTTTCTTT

clone size: .
D gene: .
V gene: TRBV3-1/TRBV3-2
J gene: TRBJ2-5
CDR3 protein: CASSHFSTYQETQYF
CDR3 DNA: TGTGCCAGCAGCCACTTTAGCACGTACCAAGAGACCCAGTACTTC

clone size: .
D gene: .
V gene: TRBV29-1
J gene: TRBJ2-2
CDR3 protein: CSVPTRPNTGELFF
CDR3 DNA: TGCAGCGTCCCAACACGTCCGAACACCGGGGAGCTGTTTTTT

clone size: few
D gene: .
V gene: TRBV5-4
J gene: TRBJ1-1
CDR3 protein: CASSLVTDGEAFF
CDR3 DNA: TGTGCCAGCAGCTTGGTGACAGATGGTGAAGCTTTCTTT

clone size: .
D gene: TRBD2
V gene: TRBV28
J gene: TRBJ2-7
CDR3 protein: CASSSAGTSGTFYEQYF
CDR3 DNA: TGTGCCAGCAGTTCGGCCGGGACTAGCGGGACGTTTTACGAGCAGTACTTC

clone size: once
D gene: .
V gene: TRBV7-3
J gene: TRBJ1-6
CDR3 protein: CASSPTPQGIDSPLHF
CDR3 DNA: TGTGCCAGCAGCCCCACTCCGCAGGGAATTGATTCACCCCTCCACTTT